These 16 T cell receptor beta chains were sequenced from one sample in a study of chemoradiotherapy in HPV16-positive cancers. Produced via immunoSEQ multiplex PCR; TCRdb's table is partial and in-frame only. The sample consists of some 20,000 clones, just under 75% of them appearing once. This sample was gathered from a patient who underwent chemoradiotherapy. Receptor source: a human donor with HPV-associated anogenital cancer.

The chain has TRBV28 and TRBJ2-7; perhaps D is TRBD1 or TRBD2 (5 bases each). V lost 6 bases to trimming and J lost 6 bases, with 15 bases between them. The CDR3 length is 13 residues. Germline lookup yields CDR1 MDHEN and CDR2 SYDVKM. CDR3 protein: CASRFTGTIEQYF. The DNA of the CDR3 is TGTGCCAGCAGATTCACCGGGACGATCGAGCAGTACTTC.

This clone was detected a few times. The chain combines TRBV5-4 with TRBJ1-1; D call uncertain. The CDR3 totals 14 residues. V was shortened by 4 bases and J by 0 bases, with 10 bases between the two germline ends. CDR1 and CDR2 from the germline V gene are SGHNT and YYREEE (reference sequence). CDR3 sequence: CASSPQVLNTEAFF. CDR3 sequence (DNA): TGTGCCAGCAGCCCCCAGGTTCTGAACACTGAAGCTTTCTTT.

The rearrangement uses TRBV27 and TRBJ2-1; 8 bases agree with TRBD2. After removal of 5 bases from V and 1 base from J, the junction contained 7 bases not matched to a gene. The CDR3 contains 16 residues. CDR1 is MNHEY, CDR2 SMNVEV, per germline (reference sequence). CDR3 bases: TGTGCCAGCAGTCCTCCAGTAGCGGGATCCTACAATGAGCAGTTCTTC. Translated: CASSPPVAGSYNEQFF.

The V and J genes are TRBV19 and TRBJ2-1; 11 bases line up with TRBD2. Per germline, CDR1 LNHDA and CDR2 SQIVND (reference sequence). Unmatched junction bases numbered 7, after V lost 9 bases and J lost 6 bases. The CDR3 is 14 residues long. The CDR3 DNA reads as TGTGCCAGCCGACTAGCGGGACTACCCAATGAGCAGTTCTTC. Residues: CASRLAGLPNEQFF.

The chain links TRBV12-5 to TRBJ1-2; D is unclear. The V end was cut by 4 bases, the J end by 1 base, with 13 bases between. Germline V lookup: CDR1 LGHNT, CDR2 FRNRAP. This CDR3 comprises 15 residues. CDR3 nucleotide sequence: TGTGCTAGTGGTTCGTCGCTCGCAGTTAACTATGGCTACACCTTC. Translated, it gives CASGSSLAVNYGYTF.

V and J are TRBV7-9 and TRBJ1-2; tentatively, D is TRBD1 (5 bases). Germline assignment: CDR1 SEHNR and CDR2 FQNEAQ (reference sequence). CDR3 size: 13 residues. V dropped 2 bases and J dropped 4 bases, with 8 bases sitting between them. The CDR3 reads CASSLSGAYGYTF. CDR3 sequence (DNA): TGTGCCAGCAGCTTATCCGGGGCCTATGGCTACACCTTC.

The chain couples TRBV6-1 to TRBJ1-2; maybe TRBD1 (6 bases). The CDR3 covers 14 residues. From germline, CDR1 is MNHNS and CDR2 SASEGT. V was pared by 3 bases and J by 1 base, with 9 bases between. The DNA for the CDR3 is TGTGCCAGCAGTGAGGGGGGGCTTAACTATGGCTACACCTTC. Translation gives CASSEGGLNYGYTF.

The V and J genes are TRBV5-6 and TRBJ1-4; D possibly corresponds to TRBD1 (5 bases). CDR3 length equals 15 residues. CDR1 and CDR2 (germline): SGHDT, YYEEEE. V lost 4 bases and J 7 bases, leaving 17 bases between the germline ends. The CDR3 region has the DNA TGTGCCAGCAGCGAGCCGGGGGAACAAGGTGAAAAACTGTTTTTT. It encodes CASSEPGEQGEKLFF.

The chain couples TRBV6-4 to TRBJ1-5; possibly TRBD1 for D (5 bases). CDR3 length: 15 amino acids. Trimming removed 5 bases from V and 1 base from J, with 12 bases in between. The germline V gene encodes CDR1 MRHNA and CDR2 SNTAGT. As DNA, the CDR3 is TGTGCCAGCAGTCGGGACCCGGGCAGCAATCAGCCCCAGCATTTT. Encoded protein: CASSRDPGSNQPQHF.

CDR3 in DNA: TGTGCCAGCAGCGCGAAGGACAGGTTTTCACCCCTCCACTTT. Amino acid sequence: CASSAKDRFSPLHF. The chain uses TRBV7-8 and TRBJ1-6; 7 positions agree with TRBD1. V dropped 5 bases and J dropped 9; count of bases not matched to a gene: 7. Germline V CDR1 and CDR2: SGHVS, FQNEAQ. The CDR3 consists of 14 residues.

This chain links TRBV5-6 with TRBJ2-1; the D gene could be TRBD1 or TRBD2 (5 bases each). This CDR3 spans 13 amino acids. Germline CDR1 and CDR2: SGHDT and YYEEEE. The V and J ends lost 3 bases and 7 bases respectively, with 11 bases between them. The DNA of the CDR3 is TGTGCCAGCAGCTGGGACGAACCTAATGAGCAGTTCTTC. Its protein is CASSWDEPNEQFF.

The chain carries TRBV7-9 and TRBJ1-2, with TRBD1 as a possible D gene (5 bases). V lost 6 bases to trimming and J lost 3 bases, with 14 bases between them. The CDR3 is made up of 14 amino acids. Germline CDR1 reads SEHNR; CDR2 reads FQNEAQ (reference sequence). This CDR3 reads CASRLTGTDYGYTF. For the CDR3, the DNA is TGTGCCAGCAGGCTTACCGGGACGGACTATGGCTACACCTTC.

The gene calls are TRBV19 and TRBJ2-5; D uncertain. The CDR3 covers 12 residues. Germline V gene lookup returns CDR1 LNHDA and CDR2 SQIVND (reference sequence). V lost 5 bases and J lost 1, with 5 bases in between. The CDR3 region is CASSRSQETQYF. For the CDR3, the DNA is TGTGCCAGTAGTCGTTCCCAAGAGACCCAGTACTTC.

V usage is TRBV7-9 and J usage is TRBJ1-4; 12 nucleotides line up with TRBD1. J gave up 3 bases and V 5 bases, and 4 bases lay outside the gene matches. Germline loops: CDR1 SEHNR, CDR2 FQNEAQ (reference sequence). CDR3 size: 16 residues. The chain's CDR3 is CASSPGQGAANEKLFF. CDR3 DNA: TGTGCCAGCAGCCCGGGACAGGGGGCGGCTAATGAAAAACTGTTTTTT. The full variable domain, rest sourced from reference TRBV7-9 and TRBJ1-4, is DTGVSQNPRHKITKRGQNVTFRCDPISEHNRLYWYRQTLGQGPEFLTYFQNEAQLEKSRLLSDRFSAERPKGSFSTLEIQRTEQGDSAMYLCASSPGQGAANEKLFFGSGTQLSVL.

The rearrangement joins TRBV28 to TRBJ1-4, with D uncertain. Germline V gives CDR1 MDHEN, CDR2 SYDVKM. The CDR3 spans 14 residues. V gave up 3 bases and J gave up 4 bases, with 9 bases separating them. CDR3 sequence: CASSLGGYNEKLFF. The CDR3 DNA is TGTGCCAGCAGTTTGGGAGGGTATAATGAAAAACTGTTTTTT.

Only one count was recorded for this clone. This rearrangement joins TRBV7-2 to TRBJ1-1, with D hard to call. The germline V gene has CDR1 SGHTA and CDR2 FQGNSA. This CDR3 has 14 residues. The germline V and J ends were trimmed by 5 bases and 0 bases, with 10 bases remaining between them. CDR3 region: CASSPWSVNTEAFF. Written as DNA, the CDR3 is TGTGCCAGCAGCCCTTGGTCGGTGAACACTGAAGCTTTCTTT.